This entry is about one T cell receptor (beta chain). Sequenced by immunoSEQ multiplex PCR; TCRdb stores in-frame clones only, minus some. The sample includes 70,000 to 80,000 clones, approximately 88% of them seen just once. The record originates from a study of control samples from healthy donors and cancer patients. The V end lost 0 bases, the J end lost 3 bases, and 11 bases lay between the germline ends. The CDR3 is made up of 15 amino acids. The germline V gene has CDR1 LGHDT and CDR2 YNNKEL (reference sequence). The TCR originated in a middle-aged man in good health. Sequencing input: blood. This chain links TRBV3-1 (or the pseudogene TRBV3-2) with TRBJ1-2; D ambiguous. The DNA of the CDR3 is TGTGCCAGCAGCCAAGAGCCGGGTCAAGACTATGGCTACACCTTC. Translated, it gives CASSQEPGQDYGYTF.